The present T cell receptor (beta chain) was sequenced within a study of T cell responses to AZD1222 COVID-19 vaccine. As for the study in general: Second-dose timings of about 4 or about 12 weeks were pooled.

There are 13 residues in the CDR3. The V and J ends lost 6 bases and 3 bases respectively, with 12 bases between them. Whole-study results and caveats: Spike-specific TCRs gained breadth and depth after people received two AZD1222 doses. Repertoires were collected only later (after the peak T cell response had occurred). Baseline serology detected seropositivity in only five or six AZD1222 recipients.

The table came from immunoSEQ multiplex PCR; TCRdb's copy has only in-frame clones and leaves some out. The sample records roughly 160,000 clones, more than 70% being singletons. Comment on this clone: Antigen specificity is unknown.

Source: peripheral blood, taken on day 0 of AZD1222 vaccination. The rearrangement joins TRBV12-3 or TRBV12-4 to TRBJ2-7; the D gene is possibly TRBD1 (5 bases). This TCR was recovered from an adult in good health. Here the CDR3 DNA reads TGTGCCAGCAGATGGGGCCCCAACTACGAGCAGTACTTC. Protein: CASRWGPNYEQYF.